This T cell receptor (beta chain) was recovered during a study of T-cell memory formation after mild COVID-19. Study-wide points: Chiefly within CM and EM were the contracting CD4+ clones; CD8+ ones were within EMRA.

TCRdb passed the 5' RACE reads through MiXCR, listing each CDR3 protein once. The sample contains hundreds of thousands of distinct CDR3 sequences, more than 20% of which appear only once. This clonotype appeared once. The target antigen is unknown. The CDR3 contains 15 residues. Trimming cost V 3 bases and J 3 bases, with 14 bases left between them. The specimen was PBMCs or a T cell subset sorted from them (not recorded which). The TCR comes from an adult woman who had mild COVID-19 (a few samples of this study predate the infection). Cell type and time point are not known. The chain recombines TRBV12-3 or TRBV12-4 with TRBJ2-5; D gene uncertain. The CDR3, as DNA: TGTGCCAGCAGTTTGGGTCTCATAAAGGAAGAGACCCAGTACTTC. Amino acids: CASSLGLIKEETQYF.